This TCR beta chain appears in the sequencing data of a study of regulatory T cells. The study, taken as a whole, reports: Hydrophobic residues at CDR3 positions 6 and 7 were enriched in conventional CD4+ T cells of CD3G-deficient patients.

Primers: 52 TRBV forward and 13 TRBJ reverse. Clones were read by immunoSEQ multiplex PCR, and TCRdb kept only the in-frame ones, dropping some. The repertoire consists of over 25,000 clones, with over 85% occurring once and the leading ten covering 0.75% to 1%. With respect to this clone: What it recognizes is unknown.

Patients aged 2 to 39 years had fewer naive T cells. CD4+ cells were sorted into CD25-high CD127-low regulatory cells and CD25-low CD127-high conventional cells. The V end lost 4 bases, the J end lost 7 bases, and 13 bases lay between the germline ends. CDR1 MNHNS and CDR2 SASEGT come from the germline V gene. The CDR3 totals 13 residues. The chain joins TRBV6-1 to TRBJ1-1; possibly TRBD1 for D (6 bases). The receptor was derived from a child aged 2 to 10 with CD3G deficiency. The sequenced sample was conventional CD4+ T cells sorted from blood. CDR3 bases: TGTGCCAGCAGTGCCCTGGGGGGCAGTGAAGCTTTCTTT. Its protein product is CASSALGGSEAFF.